This T cell receptor beta chain was identified during a study of blood T cell repertoires in COVID-19. Generated by immunoSEQ multiplex PCR, the TCRdb table keeps only in-frame clones and is missing some. The repertoire has 200,000 or so clones, 80% to 90% of them found once; the top ten carry around 21%. The CDR3 runs to 14 residues. Germline V gene lookup returns CDR1 SEHNR and CDR2 FQNEAQ (reference sequence). V was clipped by 3 bases and J by 2 bases, with 11 bases between them. Sequencing was performed on peripheral blood. The chain employs TRBV7-9 and TRBJ2-7; D might be TRBD2 (6 bases). The TCR originated in a human donor in a cohort sampled during active COVID-19. The DNA for the CDR3 is TGTGCCAGCAGCTTCGATCCGGGGGCCTACGAGCAGTACTTC. Translated: CASSFDPGAYEQYF. Together with reference TRBV7-9 and TRBJ2-7, the CDR3 gives the full variable domain: DTGVSQNPRHKITKRGQNVTFRCDPISEHNRLYWYRQTLGQGPEFLTYFQNEAQLEKSRLLSDRFSAERPKGSFSTLEIQRTEQGDSAMYLCASSFDPGAYEQYFGPGTRLTVT.